The 9 T cell receptor beta chains listed next were all sequenced from one sample in a study of blood T cell repertoires in COVID-19. Profiling relied on immunoSEQ multiplex PCR, and the TCRdb table lists in-frame clones only, not all of them. The sample contains 200,000 to 250,000 clones, approximately 80% of which appear only once. Sequencing was done on a sample of PBMCs or T cells enriched from blood (not recorded which). The receptors were gathered from a middle-aged woman with acute COVID-19.

The chain links TRBV4-3 to TRBJ2-1, with 11 bases fitting TRBD2. V was pared by 1 base and J by 7 bases, with 12 bases of the junction left unmatched. There are 18 residues in the CDR3. Germline values: CDR1 LGHNA, CDR2 YSLEER. In DNA form, the CDR3 reads TGCGCCAGCAGCCAAGCGGGACTAGCGGTGCTGACTCGGAATGAGCAGTTCTTC. As protein: CASSQAGLAVLTRNEQFF.

V usage is TRBV12-3 or TRBV12-4 and J usage is TRBJ2-1, with D hard to call. The CDR3 sequence is 12 residues long. V lost 8 bases, J lost 6 bases, and 11 bases lay in between. The chain's CDR3 is CASFQSGNEQFF. The CDR3 DNA reads TGTGCCAGCTTCCAGTCGGGCAATGAGCAGTTCTTC.

The sample holds one count of this clone. The chain recombines TRBV5-8 with TRBJ1-2; D not resolved. The CDR3 has 15 residues. Germline values: CDR1 SGHTS, CDR2 YDEGEE. Between the trimmed V and J ends, which lost 0 bases and 2 bases, there was a span of 11 bases. Here the CDR3 reads CASSLDLIPNYGYTF. The CDR3 nucleotides read TGTGCCAGCAGCTTGGATCTAATCCCGAACTATGGCTACACCTTC.

The chain carries TRBV4-1 and TRBJ1-5, with D perhaps TRBD1 (6 bases). This CDR3 has 16 amino acids. V was clipped by 1 base and J by 1 base, with 11 bases between them. The germline V gene encodes CDR1 MGHRA and CDR2 YSYEKL. The CDR3 nucleotides read TGCGCCAGCAGCCAAGTTGCGCAGGGGAGCAATCAGCCCCAGCATTTT. This gives the protein CASSQVAQGSNQPQHF.

The chain carries TRBV3-1 (or the pseudogene TRBV3-2) and TRBJ2-3; possible D gene TRBD2, 5 bases. The V gene's germline CDR1 is LGHDT and CDR2 YNNKEL (reference sequence). This CDR3 is 14 amino acids long. V was clipped by 4 bases and J by 4 bases, with 12 bases between them. The CDR3 protein is CASSRDRSADTQYF. As DNA, the CDR3 is TGTGCCAGCAGCCGAGATCGTAGCGCAGATACGCAGTATTTT.

The count of this clone is one. The rearrangement links TRBV3-1 (or the pseudogene TRBV3-2) to TRBJ2-5; 14 bases fit TRBD2. Germline CDR1 LGHDT, CDR2 YNNKEL (reference sequence). This CDR3 has 18 residues. With V trimmed by 4 bases and J by 4 bases, 11 bases remained unmatched. CDR3 sequence (DNA): TGTGCCAGCAGCCCCCCCCGACTAGCGGGGGGGTTCGGAGAGACCCAGTACTTC. Amino acid sequence: CASSPPRLAGGFGETQYF.

The rearrangement links TRBV4-3 to TRBJ1-4; D is undetermined. Deletions cut 0 bases from V and 3 bases from J, with 8 bases between. Per the germline V gene, CDR1 is LGHNA and CDR2 is YSLEER. This CDR3 contains 15 residues. DNA for the CDR3: TGCGCCAGCAGCCAAGATCTCAGCGCTAATGAAAAACTGTTTTTT. Amino acids: CASSQDLSANEKLFF.

A few counts support this clone. For the CDR3, the DNA is TGTGCCAGCACATGGGACAGGGCGAATCAGCCCCAGCATTTT. The encoded protein is CASTWDRANQPQHF. J is TRBJ1-5 and V is TRBV2, with 9 positions matching TRBD1. Germline V lookup: CDR1 SNHLY, CDR2 FYNNEI. The length of the CDR3 is 14 residues. Germline trimming cut 7 bases from V and 4 bases from J; bases unmatched to any gene: 5.

The chain uses TRBV28 and TRBJ1-3; tentative D call: TRBD1 (6 bases). CDR3 length: 14 residues. V was clipped by 5 bases and J by 4 bases, with 12 bases between them. Germline values: CDR1 MDHEN, CDR2 SYDVKM. CDR3 nucleotides: TGTGCCAGCAGTGGGAGGGGGACCGGAAACACCATATATTTT. It is translated as CASSGRGTGNTIYF. The full variable domain, in which reference TRBV28 and TRBJ1-3 provide the parts outside the CDR3, is DVKVTQSSRYLVKRTGEKVFLECVQDMDHENMFWYRQDPGLGLRLIYFSYDVKMKEKGDIPEGYSVSREKKERFSLILESASTNQTSMYLCASSGRGTGNTIYFGEGSWLTVV.